Detailed here is one TCR beta chain. Its target is not known. The sample belongs to a study of shared clonotypes between healthy human individuals. General study findings and limits: Naive CD4 clonotypes were shared across a few donors at around 5.4%. Generally, naive subsets came out with larger estimated richness than memory subsets. Clonotype sharing across donors was expected to vary with sequencing depth.

Germline CDR1 and CDR2: MDHEN and SYDVKM. The CDR3 length is 15 residues. Trimming took 2 bases from V and 1 from J; bases not matched to a gene: 2. The naive CD8 subset, CD45RO-negative cells positively selected for CCR7, excluded terminally differentiated effector memory CD45RA+ cells. Those who donated were healthy HIV-negative adults, with no recent acute infections or vaccinations reported. Profiling relied on immunoSEQ multiplex PCR, and the TCRdb table lists in-frame clones only, not all of them. The table lists about 1.9 million clones, just under 95% of them singletons. This clonotype was sampled from a man younger than 35 in good health. Some clones in this sample may be carry-over from other donors' samples. What was sequenced was naive CD8+ T cells from PBMCs. This chain links TRBV28 with TRBJ2-1; 7 bases are shared with TRBD1. CDR3 residues: CASSLTGDSYNEQFF. CDR3 bases: TGTGCCAGCAGTTTAACAGGGGATTCCTACAATGAGCAGTTCTTC.